The sequence of this T cell receptor (beta chain) was determined in a study of T cells after posttransplantation cyclophosphamide. CDR3 length: 15 residues. In germline, CDR1 is MNHEY, CDR2 SVGAGI. J gave up 9 bases and V 5 bases, and 11 bases lay outside the gene matches. The table came from immunoSEQ multiplex PCR; TCRdb's copy has only in-frame clones and leaves some out. In the table there are 45,000 or so clones, roughly nine tenths of which are singletons. This clone was seen just once. This sequence was found in a woman aged 45-60 years in good health and a related stem cell transplant donor. Material for sequencing was PBMCs. The J gene is TRBJ2-1, the V gene TRBV6-5, with 9 bases lining up with TRBD1. CDR3 DNA sequence: TGTGCCAGCAGTCAACCGGGACAGGGTATAGGTGAGCAGTTCTTC. It codes for CASSQPGQGIGEQFF.